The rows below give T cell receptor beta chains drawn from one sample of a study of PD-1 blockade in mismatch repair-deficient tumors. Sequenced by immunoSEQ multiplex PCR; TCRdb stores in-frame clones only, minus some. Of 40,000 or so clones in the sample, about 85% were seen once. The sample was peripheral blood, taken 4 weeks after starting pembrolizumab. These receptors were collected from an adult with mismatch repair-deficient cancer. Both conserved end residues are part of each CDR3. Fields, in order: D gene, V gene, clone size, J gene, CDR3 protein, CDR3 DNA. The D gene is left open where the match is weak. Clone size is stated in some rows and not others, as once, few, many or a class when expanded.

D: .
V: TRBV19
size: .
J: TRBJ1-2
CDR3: CASSIDRYRDGYTF
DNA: TGTGCCAGTAGTATAGATCGGTACAGGGATGGCTACACCTTC

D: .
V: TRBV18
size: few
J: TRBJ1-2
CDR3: CASSPGLGYTF
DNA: TGTGCCAGCTCACCGGGACTCGGCTACACCTTC

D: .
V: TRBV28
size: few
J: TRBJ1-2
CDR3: CASSSNSGYTF
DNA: TGTGCCAGCAGTTCGAACAGTGGCTACACCTTC

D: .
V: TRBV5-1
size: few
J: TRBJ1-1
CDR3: CASSLDRRGTEAFF
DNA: TGCGCCAGCAGCTTGGACCGGCGGGGCACTGAAGCTTTCTTT

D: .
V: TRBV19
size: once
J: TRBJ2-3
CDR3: CASSGQGTTDTQYF
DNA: TGTGCCAGTAGTGGCCAGGGGACCACAGATACGCAGTATTTT

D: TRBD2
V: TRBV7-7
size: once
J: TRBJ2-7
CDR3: CASSLLAGGQYEQYF
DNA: TGTGCTAGCAGCTTACTAGCGGGAGGCCAATACGAGCAGTACTTC

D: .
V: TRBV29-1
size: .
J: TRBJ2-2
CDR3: CSVVGGNTGELFF
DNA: TGCAGCGTTGTGGGAGGGAACACCGGGGAGCTGTTTTTT

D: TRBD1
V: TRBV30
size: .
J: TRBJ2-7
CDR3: CAWMSGQGAYEQYF
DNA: TGTGCCTGGATGTCGGGACAGGGAGCCTACGAGCAGTACTTC

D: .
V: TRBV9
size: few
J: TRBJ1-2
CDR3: CASSVGLTGDGYTF
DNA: TGTGCCAGCAGCGTAGGACTGACAGGCGATGGCTACACCTTC

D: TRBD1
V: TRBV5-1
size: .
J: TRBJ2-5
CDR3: CASSLNTGAGQETQYF
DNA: TGCGCCAGCAGCCTCAACACAGGGGCGGGCCAAGAGACCCAGTACTTC

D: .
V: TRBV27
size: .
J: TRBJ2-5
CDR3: CASSLADVGETQYF
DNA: TGTGCCAGCAGTTTAGCGGATGTAGGAGAGACCCAGTACTTC

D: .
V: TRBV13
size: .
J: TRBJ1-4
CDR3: CASSYAEKLFF
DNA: TGTGCCAGCAGTTATGCGGAAAAACTGTTTTTT

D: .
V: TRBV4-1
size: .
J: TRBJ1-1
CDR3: CASSQDPGGGNGAFF
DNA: TGCGCCAGCAGCCAAGATCCAGGTGGGGGCAACGGAGCTTTCTTT

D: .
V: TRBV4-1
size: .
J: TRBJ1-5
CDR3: CASSQAWPRTVQPQHF
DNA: TGCGCCAGCAGCCAAGCTTGGCCCCGAACGGTTCAGCCCCAGCATTTT

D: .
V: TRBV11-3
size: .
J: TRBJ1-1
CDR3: CASSLDSGGGEAFF
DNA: TGTGCCAGCAGCTTAGATTCTGGGGGAGGAGAAGCTTTCTTT

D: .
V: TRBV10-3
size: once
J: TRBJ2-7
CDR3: CAISESLWAYSYEQYF
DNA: TGTGCCATCAGTGAAAGTTTATGGGCTTACTCCTACGAGCAGTACTTC

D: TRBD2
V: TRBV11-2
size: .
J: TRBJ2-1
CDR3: CATGLVHEQFF
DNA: TGTGCCACTGGACTAGTCCATGAGCAGTTCTTC

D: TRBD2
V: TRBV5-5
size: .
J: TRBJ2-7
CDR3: CASSLIGLAGLLSSYEQYF
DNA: TGTGCCAGCAGCTTGATAGGACTAGCGGGATTACTCAGCTCCTACGAGCAGTACTTC

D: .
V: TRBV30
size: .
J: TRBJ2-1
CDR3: CAWNTVYNEQFF
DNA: TGTGCCTGGAACACAGTCTACAATGAGCAGTTCTTC

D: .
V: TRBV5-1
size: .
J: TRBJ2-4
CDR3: CASSVDTSDDIQYF
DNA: TGCGCCAGCAGCGTGGACACCTCAGATGACATTCAGTACTTC

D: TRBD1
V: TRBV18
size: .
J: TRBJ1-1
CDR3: CASSPSQGLTEAFF
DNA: TGTGCCAGCTCACCTTCACAGGGGCTAACTGAAGCTTTCTTT

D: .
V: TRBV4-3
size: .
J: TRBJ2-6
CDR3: CASSPRGSGANVLTF
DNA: TGCGCCAGCAGCCCCCGGGGCTCTGGGGCCAACGTCCTGACTTTC

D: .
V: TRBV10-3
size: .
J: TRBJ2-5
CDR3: CAISERYQETQYF
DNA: TGTGCCATCAGTGAGAGATACCAAGAGACCCAGTACTTC

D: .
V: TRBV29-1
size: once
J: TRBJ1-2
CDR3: CSVESSGGYTF
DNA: TGCAGCGTTGAAAGCAGTGGGGGCTACACCTTC

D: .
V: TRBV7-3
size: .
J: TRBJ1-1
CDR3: CASSLTGHGAEAFF
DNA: TGTGCCAGCAGCTTAACAGGCCATGGGGCTGAAGCTTTCTTT

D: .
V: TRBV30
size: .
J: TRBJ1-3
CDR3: CAWSKQGPGNTIYF
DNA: TGTGCCTGGAGCAAACAGGGACCTGGAAACACCATATATTTT

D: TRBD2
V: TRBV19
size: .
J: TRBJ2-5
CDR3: CASSIGTSGRARQETQYF
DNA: TGTGCCAGTAGTATTGGGACTAGCGGGAGGGCCCGGCAAGAGACCCAGTACTTC

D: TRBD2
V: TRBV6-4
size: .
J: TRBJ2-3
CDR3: CASSRTSGRSGDTQYF
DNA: TGTGCCAGCAGCCGGACTAGCGGGAGGTCGGGGGATACGCAGTATTTT

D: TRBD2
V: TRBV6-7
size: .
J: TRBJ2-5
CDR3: CASSSFGGTQETQYF
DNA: TGTGCCAGCAGTTCCTTCGGGGGGACCCAAGAGACCCAGTACTTC

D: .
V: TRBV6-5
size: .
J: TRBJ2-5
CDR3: CASSYSGQGTQYF
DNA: TGTGCCAGCAGTTACTCGGGGCAGGGGACCCAGTACTTC

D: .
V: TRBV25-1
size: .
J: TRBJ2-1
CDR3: CASSASQRYNEQFF
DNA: TGTGCCAGCAGTGCCTCCCAGCGCTACAATGAGCAGTTCTTC

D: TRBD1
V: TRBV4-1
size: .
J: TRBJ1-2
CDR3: CASSHDRVSYGYTF
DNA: TGCGCCAGCAGCCATGACAGGGTTTCCTATGGCTACACCTTC

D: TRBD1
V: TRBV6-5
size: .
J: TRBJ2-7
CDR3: CASNPGQGSRYEQYF
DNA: TGTGCCAGCAACCCGGGACAGGGGAGCAGGTACGAGCAGTACTTC

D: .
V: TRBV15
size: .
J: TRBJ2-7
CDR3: CATSRDSRGPYEQYF
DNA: TGTGCCACCAGCAGAGATTCGCGGGGCCCCTACGAGCAGTACTTC

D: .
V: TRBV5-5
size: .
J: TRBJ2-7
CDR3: CASSLVLEGFSYEQYF
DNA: TGTGCCAGCAGCTTGGTACTGGAAGGGTTCTCCTACGAGCAGTACTTC

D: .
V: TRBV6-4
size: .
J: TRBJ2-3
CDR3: CASSDSRDTDTQYF
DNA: TGTGCCAGCAGTGACTCGAGGGACACAGATACGCAGTATTTT

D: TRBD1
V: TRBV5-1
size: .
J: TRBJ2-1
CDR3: CASSQTGLDEQFF
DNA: TGCGCCAGCAGCCAGACAGGGTTGGATGAGCAGTTCTTC

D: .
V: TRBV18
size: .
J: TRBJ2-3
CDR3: CASQSTDTQYF
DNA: TGTGCCAGCCAGAGCACAGATACGCAGTATTTT

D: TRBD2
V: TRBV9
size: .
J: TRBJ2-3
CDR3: CASSANSLLAGEVDTQYF
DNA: TGTGCCAGCAGCGCCAACAGCCTTCTGGCGGGAGAGGTAGATACGCAGTATTTT

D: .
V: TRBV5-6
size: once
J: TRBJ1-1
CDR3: CASSLIVGVEAFF
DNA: TGTGCCAGCAGCTTAATAGTCGGGGTTGAAGCTTTCTTT

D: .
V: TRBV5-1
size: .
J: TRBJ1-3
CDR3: CASSRSSGNTIYF
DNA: TGCGCCAGCAGCCGCAGCTCTGGAAACACCATATATTTT

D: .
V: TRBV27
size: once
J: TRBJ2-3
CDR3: CASSLSRAQSVTDTQYF
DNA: TGTGCCAGCAGTTTATCGAGGGCCCAGTCGGTCACAGATACGCAGTATTTT

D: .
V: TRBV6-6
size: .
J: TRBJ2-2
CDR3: CASSYSRVNTGELFF
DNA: TGTGCCAGCAGTTACTCGAGGGTTAACACCGGGGAGCTGTTTTTT

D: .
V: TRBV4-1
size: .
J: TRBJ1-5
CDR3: CASSQGGVSNQPQHF
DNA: TGCGCCAGCAGCCAAGGAGGGGTTAGCAATCAGCCCCAGCATTTT

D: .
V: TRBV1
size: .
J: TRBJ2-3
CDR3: CTSSPKATSSDTQYF
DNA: TGCACCAGCAGCCCAAAGGCCACTAGCTCGGATACGCAGTATTTT

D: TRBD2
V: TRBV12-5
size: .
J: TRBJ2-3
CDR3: CASGSGLAFTDTQYF
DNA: TGTGCTAGTGGTAGCGGACTAGCGTTCACAGATACGCAGTATTTT

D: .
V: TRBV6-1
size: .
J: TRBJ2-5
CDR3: CASSIGGTQYF
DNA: TGTGCCAGCAGTATTGGGGGGACCCAGTACTTC

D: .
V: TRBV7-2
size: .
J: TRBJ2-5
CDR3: CASTGIRGGETQYF
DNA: TGTGCCAGCACCGGGATCAGGGGAGGGGAGACCCAGTACTTC

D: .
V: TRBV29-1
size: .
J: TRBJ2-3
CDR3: CSVAVTGRTDTQYF
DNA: TGCAGCGTTGCGGTTACAGGGCGCACAGATACGCAGTATTTT

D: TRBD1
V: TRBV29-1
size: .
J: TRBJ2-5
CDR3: CSVTGGIETQYF
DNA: TGCAGCGTGACAGGGGGCATAGAGACCCAGTACTTC

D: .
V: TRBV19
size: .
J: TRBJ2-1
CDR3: CASSTNRYNEQFF
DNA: TGTGCCAGTAGTACGAACAGGTACAATGAGCAGTTCTTC

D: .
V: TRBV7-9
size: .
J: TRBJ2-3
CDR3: CASSNSTDTQYF
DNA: TGTGCCAGCAGTAATAGCACAGATACGCAGTATTTT

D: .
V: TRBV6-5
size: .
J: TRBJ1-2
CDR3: CASSYSAGRGYGYTF
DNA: TGTGCCAGCAGTTATTCAGCGGGACGGGGCTATGGCTACACCTTC

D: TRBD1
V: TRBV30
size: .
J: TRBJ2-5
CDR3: CAWGGQGETQYF
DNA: TGTGCCTGGGGGGGACAGGGCGAGACCCAGTACTTC

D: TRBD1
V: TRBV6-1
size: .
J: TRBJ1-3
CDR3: CASSGRQGARNTIYF
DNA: TGTGCCAGCAGTGGCCGACAGGGGGCAAGAAACACCATATATTTT

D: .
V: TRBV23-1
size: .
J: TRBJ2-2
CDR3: CASSQSARDFTGELFF
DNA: TGCGCCAGCAGTCAATCCGCCAGGGATTTCACCGGGGAGCTGTTTTTT

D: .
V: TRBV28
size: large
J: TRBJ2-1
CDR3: CASSLLPGSDNEQFF
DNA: TGTGCCAGCAGTTTATTGCCAGGTTCGGACAATGAGCAGTTCTTC

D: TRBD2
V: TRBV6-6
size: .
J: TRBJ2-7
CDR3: CASSYPGGGINEQYF
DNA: TGTGCCAGCAGTTACCCGGGGGGGGGTATTAACGAGCAGTACTTC

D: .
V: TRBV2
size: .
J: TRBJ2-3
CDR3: CASQTVNTDTQYF
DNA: TGTGCCAGCCAGACAGTTAACACAGATACGCAGTATTTT

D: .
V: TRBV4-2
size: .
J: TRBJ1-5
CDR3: CASSQEEGGYYNQPQHF
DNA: TGTGCCAGCAGCCAAGAGGAGGGGGGTTACTACAATCAGCCCCAGCATTTT